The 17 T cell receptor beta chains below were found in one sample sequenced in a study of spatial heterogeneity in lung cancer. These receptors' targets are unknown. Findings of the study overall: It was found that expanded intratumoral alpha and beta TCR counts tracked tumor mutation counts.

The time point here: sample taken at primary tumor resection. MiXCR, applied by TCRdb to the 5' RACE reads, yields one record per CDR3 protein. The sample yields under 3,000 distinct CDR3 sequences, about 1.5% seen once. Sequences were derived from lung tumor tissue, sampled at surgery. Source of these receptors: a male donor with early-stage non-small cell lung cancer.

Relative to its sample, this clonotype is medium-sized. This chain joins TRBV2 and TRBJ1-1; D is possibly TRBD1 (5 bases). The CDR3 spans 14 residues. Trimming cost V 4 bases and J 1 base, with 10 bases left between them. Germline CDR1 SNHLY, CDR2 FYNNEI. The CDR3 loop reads CASSAQGSNTEAFF. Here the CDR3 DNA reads TGTGCCAGCAGTGCCCAGGGATCGAACACTGAAGCTTTCTTT.

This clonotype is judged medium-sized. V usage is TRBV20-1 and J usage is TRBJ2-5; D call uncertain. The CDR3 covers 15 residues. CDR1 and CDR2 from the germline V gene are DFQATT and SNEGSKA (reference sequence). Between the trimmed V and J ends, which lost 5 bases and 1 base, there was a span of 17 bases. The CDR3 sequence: CSAYLARMSQETQYF. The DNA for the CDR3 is TGCAGTGCTTATTTAGCTCGAATGAGCCAAGAGACCCAGTACTTC.

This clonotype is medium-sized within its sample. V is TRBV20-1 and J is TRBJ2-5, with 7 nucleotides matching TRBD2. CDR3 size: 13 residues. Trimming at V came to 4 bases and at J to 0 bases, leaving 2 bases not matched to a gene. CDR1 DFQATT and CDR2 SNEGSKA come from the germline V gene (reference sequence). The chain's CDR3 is CSAKGTNQETQYF. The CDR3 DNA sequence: TGCAGTGCTAAAGGGACTAACCAAGAGACCCAGTACTTC.

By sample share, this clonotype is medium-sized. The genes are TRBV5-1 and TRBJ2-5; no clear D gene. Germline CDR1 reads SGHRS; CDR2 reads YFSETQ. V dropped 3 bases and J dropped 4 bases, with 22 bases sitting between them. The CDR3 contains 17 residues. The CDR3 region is CASSSGGRTDVRETQYF. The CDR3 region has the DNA TGCGCCAGCAGCTCTGGTGGTAGGACGGACGTTCGAGAGACCCAGTACTTC.

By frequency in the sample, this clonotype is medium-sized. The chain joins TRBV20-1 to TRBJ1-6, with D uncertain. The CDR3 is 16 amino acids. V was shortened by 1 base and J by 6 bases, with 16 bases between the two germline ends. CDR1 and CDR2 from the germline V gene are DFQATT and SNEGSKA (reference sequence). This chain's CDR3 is CSARGEGDRFNSPLHF. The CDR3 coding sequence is TGCAGTGCTAGAGGAGAAGGAGACCGTTTTAATTCACCCCTCCACTTT.

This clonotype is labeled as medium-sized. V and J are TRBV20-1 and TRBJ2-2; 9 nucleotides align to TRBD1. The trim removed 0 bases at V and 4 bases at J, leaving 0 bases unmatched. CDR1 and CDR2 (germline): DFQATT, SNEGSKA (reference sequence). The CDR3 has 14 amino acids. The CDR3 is CSAREGQGTGELFF. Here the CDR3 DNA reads TGCAGTGCTAGAGAGGGACAGGGCACCGGGGAGCTGTTTTTT.

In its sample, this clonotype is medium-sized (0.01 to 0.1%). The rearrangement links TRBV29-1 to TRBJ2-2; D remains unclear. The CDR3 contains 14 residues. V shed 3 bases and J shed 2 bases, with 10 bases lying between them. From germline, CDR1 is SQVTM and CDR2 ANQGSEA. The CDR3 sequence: CSVDGGLNTGELFF. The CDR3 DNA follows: TGCAGCGTTGACGGTGGGCTTAACACCGGGGAGCTGTTTTTT.

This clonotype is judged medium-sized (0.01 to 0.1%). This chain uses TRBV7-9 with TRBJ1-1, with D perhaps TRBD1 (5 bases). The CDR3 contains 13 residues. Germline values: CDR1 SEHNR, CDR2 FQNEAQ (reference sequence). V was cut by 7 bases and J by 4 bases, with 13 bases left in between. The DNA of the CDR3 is TGTGCCAGCACCTTGTGGGGGGGCACTGAAGCTTTCTTT. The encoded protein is CASTLWGGTEAFF.

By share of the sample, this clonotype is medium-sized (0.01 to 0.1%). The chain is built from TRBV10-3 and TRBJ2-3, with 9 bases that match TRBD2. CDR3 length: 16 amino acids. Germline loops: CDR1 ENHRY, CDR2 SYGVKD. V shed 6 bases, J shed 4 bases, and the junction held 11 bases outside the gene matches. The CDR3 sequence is CAISKTLAGPSDTQYF. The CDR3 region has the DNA TGTGCCATCAGCAAAACCCTAGCGGGACCTTCAGATACGCAGTATTTT.

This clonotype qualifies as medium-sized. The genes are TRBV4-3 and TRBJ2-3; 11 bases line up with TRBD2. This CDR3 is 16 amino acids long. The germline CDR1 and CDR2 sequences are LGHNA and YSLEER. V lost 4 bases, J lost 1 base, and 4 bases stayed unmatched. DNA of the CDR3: TGCGCCAGCAGCCGACTGACTAGCGGGGGCACAGATACGCAGTATTTT. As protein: CASSRLTSGGTDTQYF.

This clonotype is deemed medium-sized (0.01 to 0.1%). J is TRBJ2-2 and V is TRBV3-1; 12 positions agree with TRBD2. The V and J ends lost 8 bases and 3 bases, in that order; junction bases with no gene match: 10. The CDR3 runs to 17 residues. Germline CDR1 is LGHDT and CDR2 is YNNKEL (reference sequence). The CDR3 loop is CASRTSGILEHTGELFF. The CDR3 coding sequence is TGTGCCAGCCGGACTAGCGGGATTTTGGAACACACCGGGGAGCTGTTTTTT.

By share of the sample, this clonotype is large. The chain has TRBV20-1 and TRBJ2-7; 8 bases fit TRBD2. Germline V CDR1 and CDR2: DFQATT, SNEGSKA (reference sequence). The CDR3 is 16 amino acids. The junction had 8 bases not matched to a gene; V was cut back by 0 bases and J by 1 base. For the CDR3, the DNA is TGCAGTGCTAGAGATTGGGTGAGCGGGGGATCCTACGAGCAGTACTTC. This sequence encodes CSARDWVSGGSYEQYF.

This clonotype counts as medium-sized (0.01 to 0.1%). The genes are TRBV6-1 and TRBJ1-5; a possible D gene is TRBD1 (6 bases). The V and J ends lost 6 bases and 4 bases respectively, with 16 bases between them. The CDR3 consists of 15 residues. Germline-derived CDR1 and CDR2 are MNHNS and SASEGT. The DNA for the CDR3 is TGTGCCAGCAGATCACAGGGCTCCTTAAATCAGCCCCAGCATTTT. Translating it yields CASRSQGSLNQPQHF.

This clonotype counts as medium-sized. The CDR3: CASSLVPQGYYEQYV. The CDR3 bases are TGTGCCAGCAGCTTAGTCCCACAGGGCTACTACGAGCAGTACGTC. This chain links TRBV7-8 with TRBJ2-7, with D maybe TRBD1 (6 bases). The CDR3 has 15 amino acids. V was clipped by 1 base and J by 3 bases, with 13 bases between them. Germline assignment: CDR1 SGHVS and CDR2 FQNEAQ.

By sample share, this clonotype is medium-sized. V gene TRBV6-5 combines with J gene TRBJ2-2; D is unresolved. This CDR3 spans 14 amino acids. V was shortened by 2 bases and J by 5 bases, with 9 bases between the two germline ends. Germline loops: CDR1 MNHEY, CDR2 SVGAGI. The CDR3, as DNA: TGTGCCAGCAGTTACCAGTTAGGAACCGGGGAGCTGTTTTTT. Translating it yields CASSYQLGTGELFF.

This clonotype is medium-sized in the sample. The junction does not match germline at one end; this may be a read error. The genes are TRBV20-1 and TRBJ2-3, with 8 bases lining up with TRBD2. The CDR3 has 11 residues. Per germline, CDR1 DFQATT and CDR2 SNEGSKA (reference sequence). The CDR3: CSARLAGSSIF. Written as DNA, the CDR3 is TGCAGTGCTAGGCTAGCGGGCAGTTCCATTTTT.

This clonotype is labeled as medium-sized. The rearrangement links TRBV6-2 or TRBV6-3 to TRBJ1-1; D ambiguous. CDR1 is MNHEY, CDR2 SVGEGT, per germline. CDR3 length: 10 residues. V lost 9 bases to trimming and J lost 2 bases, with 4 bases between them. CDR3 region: CASGNTEAFF. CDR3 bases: TGTGCCAGTGGAAACACTGAAGCTTTCTTT.